These 12 T cell receptor beta chains were sequenced from one sample in a study of blood T cells in healthy people across ages. The second PCR ran about 6 to 12 cycles with a sample-barcoded 5' primer and J-beta primers. One entry per CDR3 protein results from TCRdb running MiXCR on the 5' RACE reads. The repertoire holds 1.5 million to 1.8 million distinct CDR3 sequences, 35% to 45% seen once, with over 3.5% in the top ten. The source material was blood. The receptor source for this set is a woman aged 18-29 years in good health.

This clonotype was counted between two and nine times. V usage is TRBV13 and J usage is TRBJ1-1; D gene ambiguous. The CDR3 sequence is 11 residues long. Trimming took 5 bases from V and 8 from J, leaving 9 bases between them. Germline values: CDR1 PRHDT, CDR2 FYEKMQ (reference sequence). CDR3 sequence (DNA): TGTGCCAGCAGCACTTTAGGGGAAGCTTTCTTT. Encoded protein: CASSTLGEAFF.

This clonotype was observed a few times. The gene calls are TRBV12-3 or TRBV12-4 and TRBJ1-5; a possible D gene is TRBD1 (6 bases). The ends were cut back, 2 bases at V and 4 bases at J, with 15 bases in the middle. The CDR3 is 16 residues long. In DNA form, the CDR3 reads TGTGCCAGCAGTTTAAGGTTAGGGGGGACTAATCAGCCCCAGCATTTT. Its protein product is CASSLRLGGTNQPQHF.

J is TRBJ2-4 and V is TRBV28, with D maybe TRBD2 (7 bases). The DNA end favors TRBJ2-5, so the J call may be wrong. Germline V gene data show CDR1 as MDHEN and CDR2 as SYDVKM. The CDR3 sequence is 16 residues long. CDR3 coding DNA: TGTGCCAGCAGTTTTCGGGGGGCGCGTTTGCGGGAGACCCAGTACTTC. Residues: CASSFRGARLRETQYF.

The DNA for the CDR3 is TGTGCCACCAGTGAACGACAGGAGGAGAACATTCAGTACTTC. This translates into CATSERQEENIQYF. The chain employs TRBV24-1 and TRBJ2-4; perhaps TRBD1 as D (6 bases). This CDR3 is built from 14 residues. The V end was cut by 4 bases, the J end by 7 bases, with 13 bases between. Germline V CDR1 and CDR2: KGHDR, SFDVKD.

In this sample, this clonotype turned up a few times. This chain connects TRBV15 to TRBJ1-1; D is undetermined. The CDR3 contains 13 residues. Per the germline V gene, CDR1 is LNHNV and CDR2 is YYDKDF (reference sequence). The V gene lost 4 bases and the J gene lost 0 bases, with 6 bases spanning the gap. The CDR3 nucleotides are TGTGCCACCAGCAAAGGCCTGAACACTGAAGCTTTCTTT. It yields the protein CATSKGLNTEAFF.

Concerning this clonotype: Sequence at one end of the junction differs from germline and may be a read error. The rearrangement joins TRBV5-6 to TRBJ1-2; the D gene is possibly TRBD1 (6 bases). In germline, CDR1 is SGHDT, CDR2 YYEEEE. The CDR3 runs 12 residues. In DNA form, the CDR3 reads TGTGCCAGCAGCTTTGGGACACACGGCTGCACCTTC. Translation gives CASSFGTHGCTF.

The V gene is TRBV28, the J gene TRBJ2-7; perhaps TRBD2 as D (5 bases). The J call may be wrong; the DNA end is better matched by TRBJ2-5. There are 14 residues in the CDR3. CDR1 is MDHEN and CDR2 is SYDVKM in the germline V gene. As DNA, the CDR3 is TGTGCCAGCAGTCCGATTGGCGGGTGGGAGACCCAGTACTTC. It translates to CASSPIGGWETQYF.

V is TRBV12-5 and J is TRBJ2-3; the D is unclear. The germline V gene has CDR1 LGHNT and CDR2 FRNRAP. Trimming removed 6 bases at V and 10 bases at J, with 26 bases between. There are 16 residues in the CDR3. The CDR3 bases are TGTGCTAGTGGAGGACCGCAATCAACGGGCACACATTCGCAGTATTTT. Translated: CASGGPQSTGTHSQYF. Looking up the rest from reference TRBV12-5 and TRBJ2-3 gives the full variable domain: DARVTQTPRHKVTEMGQEVTMRCQPILGHNTVFWYRQTMMQGLELLAYFRNRAPLDDSGMPKDRFSAEMPDATLATLKIQPSEPRDSAVYFCASGGPQSTGTHSQYFGPGTRLTVL.

This chain links TRBV28 with TRBJ2-5; 12 bases are a match to TRBD1. Looked up from germline, CDR1 is MDHEN and CDR2 is SYDVKM. V shed 6 bases and J 11 bases; nucleotides not matched to a gene: 13. The length of the CDR3 is 15 residues. The CDR3 here is CASRSLRDRGPRQYF. The CDR3 DNA reads TGTGCCAGCAGATCTCTCCGGGACAGGGGGCCGAGGCAGTACTTC.

The chain employs TRBV9 and TRBJ1-1; no definite D call. This CDR3 has 15 amino acids. Germline V CDR1 and CDR2: SGDLS, YYNGEE. Trimming stripped 0 bases from V and 4 bases from J, with 13 bases between. The chain's CDR3 is CASSVASGVRTEAFF. CDR3 in DNA: TGTGCCAGCAGCGTAGCGTCCGGGGTTCGCACTGAAGCTTTCTTT. The variable domain in full, completed from reference TRBV9 and TRBJ1-1, reads DSGVTQTPKHLITATGQRVTLRCSPRSGDLSVYWYQQSLDQGLQFLIQYYNGEERAKGNILERFSAQQFPDLHSELNLSSLELGDSALYFCASSVASGVRTEAFFGQGTRLTVV.

The chain uses TRBV2 and TRBJ2-2; D assignment may be TRBD1 or TRBD2 (5 bases each). The CDR3 sequence is 15 residues long. Germline V gene sequence: CDR1 SNHLY, CDR2 FYNNEI. Trimming shortened V by 2 bases and J by 6 bases, and 13 bases separated the two germline ends. CDR3 DNA: TGTGCCAGCAGTGAACATGGGGGATTAGCCGGGGAGCTGTTTTTT. Translated, it gives CASSEHGGLAGELFF.

The chain couples TRBV3-1 to TRBJ2-3; TRBD2 aligns across 13 bases. CDR1 is LGHDT, CDR2 YNNKEL, per germline (reference sequence). The CDR3 has 18 amino acids. V lost 1 base to trimming and J lost 3 bases; unmatched junction nucleotides: 7. The CDR3 loop is CASSQARLAGGLTDTQYF. CDR3 DNA sequence: TGTGCCAGCAGCCAAGCTCGACTAGCGGGGGGCCTTACAGATACGCAGTATTTT.